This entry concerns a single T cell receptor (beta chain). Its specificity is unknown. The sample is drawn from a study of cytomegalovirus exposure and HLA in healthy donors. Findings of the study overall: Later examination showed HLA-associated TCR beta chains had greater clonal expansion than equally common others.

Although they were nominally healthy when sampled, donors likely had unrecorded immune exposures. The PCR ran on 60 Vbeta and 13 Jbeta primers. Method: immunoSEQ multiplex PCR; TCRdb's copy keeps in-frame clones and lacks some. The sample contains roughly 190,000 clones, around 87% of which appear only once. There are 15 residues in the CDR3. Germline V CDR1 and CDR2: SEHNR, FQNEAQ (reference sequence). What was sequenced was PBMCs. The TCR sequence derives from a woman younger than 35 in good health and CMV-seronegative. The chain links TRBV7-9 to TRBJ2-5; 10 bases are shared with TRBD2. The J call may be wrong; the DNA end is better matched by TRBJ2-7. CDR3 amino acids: CASSSAGGASYEQYF. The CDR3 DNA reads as TGTGCCAGCAGCTCAGCGGGAGGGGCGTCCTACGAGCAGTACTTC.